This TCR beta chain was sequenced for a study of graft-versus-host responses after intestinal transplantation. As for the study in general: The transplants performed in recipients were multivisceral, liver-intestinal, or isolated intestinal. Study results and limitations: Detected in recipient marrow were GvH clones, some of which were first observed in ileum or blood.

Trimming cost V 7 bases and J 0 bases, with 18 bases left between them. The CDR3 is 15 amino acids. In germline, CDR1 is SQVTM, CDR2 ANQGSEA. Remarks on this clone: Its antigen remains unknown.

Assay used: immunoSEQ multiplex PCR; TCRdb lists only in-frame clones, some missing. Here the sample spans 35,000 to 50,000 clones, about 95% being singletons. This TCR was sampled from a human donor who was the organ donor for an intestinal transplant. The rearrangement joins TRBV29-1 to TRBJ1-1, with a weak D call TRBD1 (6 bases). The material sequenced was unstimulated CD8+ T cells sorted from spleen or lymph node cells, taken before transplant. CDR3 nucleotides: TGCAGCGACACGACAGGTTCCTATGTGAACACTGAAGCTTTCTTT. Translating it yields CSDTTGSYVNTEAFF.